One and the same sample provided the 23 T cell receptor beta chains below, sequenced in a study of T cell responses to AZD1222 COVID-19 vaccine. Here immunoSEQ multiplex PCR was the method, and the copy in TCRdb shows in-frame clones only, minus some. The sample contains over 100,000 clones, 75% to 90% of which appear only once. Specimen: peripheral blood, collected 28 days after the second AZD1222 dose. The source of these receptors is an adult who received the AZD1222 COVID-19 vaccine.

The chain links TRBV5-4 to TRBJ2-5; maybe TRBD2 (6 bases). Germline lookup yields CDR1 SGHNT and CDR2 YYREEE (reference sequence). This CDR3 is 16 amino acids long. V was clipped by 4 bases and J by 0 bases, with 16 bases between them. DNA of the CDR3: TGTGCCAGCAGCCCGAAACCGGGAGTTGACCAAGAGACCCAGTACTTC. The encoded protein is CASSPKPGVDQETQYF.

V gene TRBV9 combines with J gene TRBJ2-2; D unclear. V lost 4 bases and J 7 bases, leaving 11 bases between the germline ends. This CDR3 is built from 13 residues. Germline CDR1 SGDLS, CDR2 YYNGEE. The CDR3 loop is CASSPRTRGELFF. The CDR3 nucleotides read TGTGCCAGCAGCCCGAGGACCCGCGGGGAGCTGTTTTTT.

The genes are TRBV7-2 and TRBJ1-5, with D uncertain. V was shortened by 1 base and J by 2 bases, with 12 bases between the two germline ends. The CDR3 is 16 amino acids. Germline-derived CDR1 and CDR2 are SGHTA and FQGNSA. The CDR3 region has the DNA TGTGCCAGCAGCTTAGTTTCCCGAGGTCGCAATCAGCCCCAGCATTTT. Encoded protein: CASSLVSRGRNQPQHF.

The DNA for the CDR3 is TGTGCCACCAGGCCGGGTAAAAGGGGAGAGACAGATACGCAGTATTTT. Translation: CATRPGKRGETDTQYF. The rearrangement links TRBV24-1 to TRBJ2-3; D may correspond to TRBD1 or TRBD2 (5 bases each). Germline CDR1 and CDR2: KGHDR and SFDVKD. The CDR3 is 16 residues long. Trimming cost V 7 bases and J 3 bases, with 19 bases left between them.

The V gene is TRBV7-3, the J gene TRBJ1-2; 7 positions agree with TRBD1. CDR3 length equals 13 residues. Germline CDR1 and CDR2: SGHTA and FQGTGA. V shed 4 bases, J shed 8 bases, and the junction held 7 bases outside the gene matches. The CDR3 nucleotides read TGTGCCAGCAGCTCCACACAGGGGAGAGGCTACACCTTC. It translates to CASSSTQGRGYTF.

In its sample, this clone was seen a few times. The genes are TRBV11-2 and TRBJ2-1; 9 bases match TRBD1. Trimming removed 5 bases from V and 3 bases from J; junction bases left unmatched: 5. Germline CDR1 reads SGHAT; CDR2 reads FQNNGV. The CDR3 runs to 15 residues. CDR3 DNA sequence: TGTGCCAGCAGCGTCCGGGACAGGGACTACAATGAGCAGTTCTTC. Translated, it gives CASSVRDRDYNEQFF.

The V gene is TRBV2, the J gene TRBJ1-4; 10 nucleotides align to TRBD1. This CDR3 region has 14 residues. The ends lost 6 bases at V and 7 bases at J; junction bases unmatched: 5. Germline CDR1 reads SNHLY; CDR2 reads FYNNEI. The CDR3 protein is CASRGQGLGEKLFF. The CDR3, as DNA: TGTGCCAGCAGGGGACAGGGGTTGGGTGAAAAACTGTTTTTT.

The CDR3 DNA sequence: TGTGCCAGCAGTCTAGGTATGGGGGCGGGCGGCACTGAAGCTTTCTTT. Its translation: CASSLGMGAGGTEAFF. V usage is TRBV7-8 and J usage is TRBJ1-1; the D gene is possibly TRBD1 (6 bases). The CDR3 covers 16 residues. Germline V gives CDR1 SGHVS, CDR2 FQNEAQ. V lost 6 bases to trimming and J lost 4 bases, with 21 bases between them.

The rearrangement uses TRBV11-2 and TRBJ2-7; 12 bases are a match to TRBD1. This CDR3 region has 17 residues. CDR1 is SGHAT and CDR2 is FQNNGV in the germline V gene. After removal of 5 bases from V and 7 bases from J, the junction contained 15 bases not matched to a gene. DNA for the CDR3: TGTGCCAGCAGCCTTCGCATCGGGACAGGGGGCCTTAAGGAGCAGTACTTC. Protein product: CASSLRIGTGGLKEQYF.

The chain uses TRBV28 and TRBJ2-2; no definite D call. Trimming shortened V by 6 bases and J by 3 bases, and 11 bases separated the two germline ends. CDR1 and CDR2 from the germline V gene are MDHEN and SYDVKM. The CDR3 runs 14 residues. The DNA for the CDR3 is TGTGCCAGCAGCCAGGATGATTACACCGGGGAGCTGTTTTTT. It yields the protein CASSQDDYTGELFF.

This clone was counted only a few times. The V and J genes are TRBV7-3 and TRBJ1-4; tentatively, D is TRBD1 (6 bases). The CDR3 extends over 13 amino acids. Looked up from germline, CDR1 is SGHTA and CDR2 is FQGTGA. Trimming left V 5 bases short and J 8 bases short, with 12 bases between. In DNA, the CDR3 is TGTGCCAGCAGCCGGGACAACGGGGAAAAACTGTTTTTT. As protein: CASSRDNGEKLFF.

V and J are TRBV27 and TRBJ2-2, with TRBD1 matching 8 bases. V lost 2 bases to trimming and J lost 5 bases; unmatched junction nucleotides: 4. This CDR3 contains 15 residues. The germline V gene encodes CDR1 MNHEY and CDR2 SMNVEV (reference sequence). The DNA of the CDR3 is TGTGCCAGCAGTTTACGTACAGGGGGTACCGGGGAGCTGTTTTTT. Its translation is CASSLRTGGTGELFF.

In this sample, this clone turned up once. The sample carries other DNA sequences with the same CDR3. This chain connects TRBV19 to TRBJ2-3; 7 bases are a match to TRBD2. With V trimmed by 3 bases and J by 2 bases, 5 bases remained unmatched. The CDR3 is 15 residues long. Germline V gene sequence: CDR1 LNHDA, CDR2 SQIVND (reference sequence). CDR3 loop: CASSISGDYTDTQYF. Written as DNA, the CDR3 is TGTGCCAGTAGTATTTCGGGGGACTACACAGATACGCAGTATTTT.

CDR3 region: CASSSLWGADTQYF. The DNA for the CDR3 is TGTGCCAGCAGTTCTCTTTGGGGGGCAGATACGCAGTATTTT. The chain uses TRBV6-2 or TRBV6-3 and TRBJ2-3; D may be TRBD2 (6 bases). The CDR3 loop spans 14 amino acids. Germline loops: CDR1 MNHEY, CDR2 SVGEGT. Trimming removed 4 bases from V and 4 bases from J, with 12 bases in between.

The chain carries TRBV4-2 and TRBJ2-7, with D unclear. The germline V and J ends were trimmed by 0 bases and 6 bases, with 6 bases remaining between them. CDR1 is LGHNA and CDR2 is YNFKEQ in the germline V gene. The CDR3 totals 12 residues. The DNA of the CDR3 is TGTGCCAGCAGCCAAGACTGGGCCGAGCAGTACTTC. Translated: CASSQDWAEQYF.

The chain joins TRBV4-3 to TRBJ1-4; a possible D gene is TRBD1 (6 bases). Germline CDR1 reads LGHNA; CDR2 reads YSLEER. The CDR3 spans 15 residues. V dropped 1 base and J dropped 4 bases, with 10 bases sitting between them. CDR3 nucleotide sequence: TGCGCCAGCAGCCAAGGGGGGGCTCTTAATGAAAAACTGTTTTTT. This sequence encodes CASSQGGALNEKLFF.

V gene TRBV19 combines with J gene TRBJ2-2; 9 nucleotides line up with TRBD2. V gave up 7 bases and J gave up 5 bases; unmatched junction bases: 5. Germline CDR1 and CDR2: LNHDA and SQIVND (reference sequence). This CDR3 is 14 amino acids long. The CDR3 DNA reads as TGTGCCAGTACGGGGCTAGCGGGGACCGGGGAGCTGTTTTTT. It codes for CASTGLAGTGELFF.

The rearrangement links TRBV14 to TRBJ1-2; tentative D call: TRBD1 (5 bases). Trimming cost V 5 bases and J 6 bases, with 19 bases left between them. This CDR3 has 15 amino acids. Per germline, CDR1 SGHDN and CDR2 FVKESK. Written as DNA, the CDR3 is TGTGCCAGCAGCGCCCGTTTTAATCGGGGCGATGGCTACACCTTC. Translated: CASSARFNRGDGYTF.

The chain joins TRBV7-3 to TRBJ2-1; possibly TRBD1 for D (6 bases). This CDR3 spans 15 amino acids. Per the germline V gene, CDR1 is SGHTA and CDR2 is FQGTGA. V lost 0 bases, J lost 4 bases, and 10 bases lay in between. The CDR3 sequence: CASSLTRGPYNEQFF. CDR3 in DNA: TGTGCCAGCAGCTTAACCAGGGGCCCATACAATGAGCAGTTCTTC. The full variable domain, its missing parts supplied by reference TRBV7-3 and TRBJ2-1, is GAGVSQTPSNKVTEKGKYVELRCDPISGHTALYWYRQSLGQGPEFLIYFQGTGAADDSGLPNDRFFAVRPEGSVSTLKIQRTERGDSAVYLCASSLTRGPYNEQFFGPGTRLTVL.

The V gene is TRBV4-2, the J gene TRBJ2-3, with 14 bases identical to TRBD2. CDR3 length: 16 residues. V shed 0 bases and J 4 bases; nucleotides not matched to a gene: 0. Germline V gives CDR1 LGHNA, CDR2 YNFKEQ. CDR3 loop: CASSQETSGGADTQYF. For the CDR3, the DNA is TGTGCCAGCAGCCAAGAGACTAGCGGGGGGGCAGATACGCAGTATTTT.

The genes are TRBV19 and TRBJ2-6; either TRBD1 or TRBD2 may fit D (6 bases each). This CDR3 is 16 amino acids long. V was pared by 3 bases and J by 5 bases, with 14 bases between. Per the germline V gene, CDR1 is LNHDA and CDR2 is SQIVND (reference sequence). Here the CDR3 DNA reads TGTGCCAGTAGTATGGTAGGGGGGTGGAGGGCCAACGTCCTGACTTTC. This translates into CASSMVGGWRANVLTF.

The rearrangement joins TRBV29-1 to TRBJ2-1; D perhaps matches TRBD1 (6 bases). From germline, CDR1 is SQVTM and CDR2 ANQGSEA. V was clipped by 4 bases and J by 5 bases, with 9 bases between them. The CDR3 covers 12 residues. CDR3 sequence (DNA): TGCAGCGTTGGGCAGGGGAACAATGAGCAGTTCTTC. Translating it yields CSVGQGNNEQFF.

The gene calls are TRBV29-1 and TRBJ2-3; 9 bases fit TRBD2. The CDR3 covers 15 residues. V shed 6 bases and J 0 bases; nucleotides not matched to a gene: 7. Germline-derived CDR1 and CDR2 are SQVTM and ANQGSEA. This chain's CDR3 is CSVKRLAGSTDTQYF. CDR3 nucleotide sequence: TGCAGCGTCAAACGTCTAGCGGGGAGCACAGATACGCAGTATTTT.